This T cell receptor (beta chain) stems from a study of vaccination and CD4 T cells after COVID-19. Across the study: Nasal swab PCR had detected SARS-CoV-2 in convalescent patients, 9 or 10 mild and one severe. The study drew post-COVID samples a median around 100 days after diagnosis (range 35 to 161). As control conditions, cultures were given either a CEFX pool serving as positive control, an HIV-1 Nef pool, or no peptide at all.

In this sample, this clonotype turned up a few times. Its specificity is not known. Time point of the sample: late sampling 161 to 241 days after vaccination in three convalescent patients. Treatment denoted: roughly 11-day PBMC culture with coronavirus spike peptide pools or control peptides (ViraFEST assay). It was with 10 IU/ml IL-2 and around 10 ug/ml peptide pools that 1.5 million to 2.5 million PBMCs per well were cultured. Deletions cut 6 bases from V and 0 bases from J, with 18 bases between. Germline V gene lookup returns CDR1 DFQATT and CDR2 SNEGSKA (reference sequence). The CDR3 length is 15 residues. Cultured CD4+ T-cell DNA underwent Oncomine TCR Beta short-read sequencing. TCRdb re-called the PCR reads through MiXCR, storing one row per CDR3 protein. The table lists about 23,000 distinct CDR3 sequences, approximately 42% of them singletons.

This chain links TRBV20-1 with TRBJ2-7; D ambiguous. The sequence was collected from a human donor who had recovered from COVID-19. The sequences come from CD4+ T cells from blood, cultured in vitro, collected about 7 months after SARS-CoV-2 vaccination. The CDR3 is CSANPATASSYEQYF. CDR3 bases: TGCAGTGCCAACCCCGCGACGGCCAGCTCCTACGAGCAGTACTTC.